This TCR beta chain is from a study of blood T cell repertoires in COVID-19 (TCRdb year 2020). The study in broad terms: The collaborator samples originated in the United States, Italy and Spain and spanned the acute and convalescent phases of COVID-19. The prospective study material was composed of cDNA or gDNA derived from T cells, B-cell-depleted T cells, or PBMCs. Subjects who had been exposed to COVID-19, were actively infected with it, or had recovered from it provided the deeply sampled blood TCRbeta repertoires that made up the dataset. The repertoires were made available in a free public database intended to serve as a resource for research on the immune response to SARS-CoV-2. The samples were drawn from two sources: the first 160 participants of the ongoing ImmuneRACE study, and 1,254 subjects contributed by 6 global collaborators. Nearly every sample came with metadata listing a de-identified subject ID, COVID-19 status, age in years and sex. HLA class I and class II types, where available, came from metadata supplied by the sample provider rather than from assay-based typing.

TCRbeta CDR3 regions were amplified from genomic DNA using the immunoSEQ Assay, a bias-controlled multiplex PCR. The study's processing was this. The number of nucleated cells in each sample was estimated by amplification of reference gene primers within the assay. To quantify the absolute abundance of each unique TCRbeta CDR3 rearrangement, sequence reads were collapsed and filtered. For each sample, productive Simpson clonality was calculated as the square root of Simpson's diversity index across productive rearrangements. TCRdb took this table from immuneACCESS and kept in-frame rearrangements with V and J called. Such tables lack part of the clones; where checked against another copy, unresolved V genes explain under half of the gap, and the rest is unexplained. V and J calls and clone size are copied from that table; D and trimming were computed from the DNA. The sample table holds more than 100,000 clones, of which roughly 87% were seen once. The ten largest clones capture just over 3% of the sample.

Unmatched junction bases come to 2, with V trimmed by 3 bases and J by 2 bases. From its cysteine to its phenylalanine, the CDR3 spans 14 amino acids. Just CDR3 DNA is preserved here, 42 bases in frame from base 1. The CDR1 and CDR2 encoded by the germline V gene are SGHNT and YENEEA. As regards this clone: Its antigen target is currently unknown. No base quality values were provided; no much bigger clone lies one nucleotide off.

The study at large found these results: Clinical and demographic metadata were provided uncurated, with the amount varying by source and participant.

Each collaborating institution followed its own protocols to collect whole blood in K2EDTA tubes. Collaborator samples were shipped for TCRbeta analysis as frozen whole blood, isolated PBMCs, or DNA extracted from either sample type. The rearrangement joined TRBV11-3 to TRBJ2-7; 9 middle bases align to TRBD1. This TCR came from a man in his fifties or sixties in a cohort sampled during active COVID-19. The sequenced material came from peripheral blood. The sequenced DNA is TGTGCCAGCAGCTTGGACAGGGGTACCTACGAGCAGTACTTC. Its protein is CASSLDRGTYEQYF.